This is a list of T cell receptor beta chains from one sample in a study of blood T cell repertoires in COVID-19. Profiling relied on immunoSEQ multiplex PCR, and the TCRdb table lists in-frame clones only, not all of them. The sample lists some 240,000 clones; around 90% were seen once. Input material: peripheral blood. The receptors were gathered from a woman aged 60-75 years with COVID-19, enrolled during active disease. Each CDR3 is given with its conserved first and last residue. The order of the fields is D gene, clone size, J gene, V gene, CDR3 DNA, CDR3 protein. A D gene is named only where the DNA matches it firmly. A clone size is listed for some rows: how often the clone was seen (once, few, many), or a class if it is expanded.

D gene: TRBD2
clone size: -
J gene: TRBJ2-1
V gene: TRBV18
CDR3 DNA: TGTGCCAGCTCACCACCCTTGGAGACTAGCGGGGGGCCAAGCTCCTACAATGAGCAGTTCTTC
CDR3 protein: CASSPPLETSGGPSSYNEQFF

D gene: -
clone size: -
J gene: TRBJ1-4
V gene: TRBV19
CDR3 DNA: TGTGCCAGTAGTTACGGGATGGCTAATGAAAAACTGTTTTTT
CDR3 protein: CASSYGMANEKLFF

D gene: -
clone size: -
J gene: TRBJ1-2
V gene: TRBV5-4
CDR3 DNA: TGTGCCAGCAGCAGGACAGAGCCTAACTATGGCTACACCTTC
CDR3 protein: CASSRTEPNYGYTF

D gene: TRBD1
clone size: -
J gene: TRBJ1-5
V gene: TRBV6-2/TRBV6-3
CDR3 DNA: TGTGCCAGCAGTTACTCGACCTGGACAGGGGCCATTGGGGGTCAGCCCCAGCATTTT
CDR3 protein: CASSYSTWTGAIGGQPQHF

D gene: TRBD1
clone size: -
J gene: TRBJ1-4
V gene: TRBV25-1
CDR3 DNA: TGTGCCAGCAGCACCACAGGGGGCGTTGAAAAACTGTTTTTT
CDR3 protein: CASSTTGGVEKLFF

D gene: -
clone size: -
J gene: TRBJ2-7
V gene: TRBV5-5
CDR3 DNA: TGTGCCAGCACCCCGGACGGTGGGGCTGACTACGAGCAGTACTTC
CDR3 protein: CASTPDGGADYEQYF

D gene: TRBD1
clone size: -
J gene: TRBJ1-2
V gene: TRBV9
CDR3 DNA: TGTGCCGGCAGCAGAGAGACAGGGGGATCCTCTGGCTACACCTTC
CDR3 protein: CAGSRETGGSSGYTF

D gene: -
clone size: -
J gene: TRBJ1-1
V gene: TRBV19
CDR3 DNA: TGTGCCAGTAGTATAGGTCCAGGGAACACTGAAGCTTTCTTT
CDR3 protein: CASSIGPGNTEAFF

D gene: -
clone size: -
J gene: TRBJ2-3
V gene: TRBV19
CDR3 DNA: TGTGCCAGTGCCGACAGGCCGTACACAGATACGCAGTATTTT
CDR3 protein: CASADRPYTDTQYF

D gene: -
clone size: -
J gene: TRBJ1-1
V gene: TRBV2
CDR3 DNA: TGTGCCAGCAGGCTGGGGCCAGGGGCTGAAGCTTTCTTT
CDR3 protein: CASRLGPGAEAFF

D gene: -
clone size: -
J gene: TRBJ1-6
V gene: TRBV5-5
CDR3 DNA: TGTGCCAGCAGCGCAAACAGATATTCACCCCTCCACTTT
CDR3 protein: CASSANRYSPLHF

D gene: TRBD1
clone size: -
J gene: TRBJ1-1
V gene: TRBV7-9
CDR3 DNA: TGTGCCAGCAGCTTAACACAGGGGGGGGCCCTGGCTTTCTTT
CDR3 protein: CASSLTQGGALAFF

D gene: TRBD1
clone size: -
J gene: TRBJ1-5
V gene: TRBV6-4
CDR3 DNA: TGTGCCAGCAAAGCCGAGGGGGCCTCCGATCAGCCCCAGCATTTT
CDR3 protein: CASKAEGASDQPQHF

D gene: TRBD1
clone size: -
J gene: TRBJ1-1
V gene: TRBV7-3
CDR3 DNA: TGTGCCAGCAGCTCCGGGACAGGGGGCACTGAAGCTTTCTTT
CDR3 protein: CASSSGTGGTEAFF

D gene: -
clone size: once
J gene: TRBJ1-1
V gene: TRBV4-1
CDR3 DNA: TGCGCCAGCAGCCAAGATGCCCGACAGGCCGGAGCTTTCTTT
CDR3 protein: CASSQDARQAGAFF

D gene: -
clone size: -
J gene: TRBJ2-1
V gene: TRBV7-9
CDR3 DNA: TGTGCCAGCAGCTTGGACTTCTTTGAGCAGTTCTTC
CDR3 protein: CASSLDFFEQFF

D gene: -
clone size: -
J gene: TRBJ1-2
V gene: TRBV18
CDR3 DNA: TGTGCCAGCTCACCACCCACAGCCAACTATGGCTACACCTTC
CDR3 protein: CASSPPTANYGYTF